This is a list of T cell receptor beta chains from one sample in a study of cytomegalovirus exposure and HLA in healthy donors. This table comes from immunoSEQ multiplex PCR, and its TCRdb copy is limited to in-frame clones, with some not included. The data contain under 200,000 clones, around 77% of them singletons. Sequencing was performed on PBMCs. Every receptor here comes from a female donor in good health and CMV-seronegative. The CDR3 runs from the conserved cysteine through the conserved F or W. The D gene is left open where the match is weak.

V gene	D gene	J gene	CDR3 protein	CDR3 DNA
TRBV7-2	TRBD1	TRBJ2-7	CASSTRQGAYEQYF	TGTGCCAGCAGCACCCGACAGGGGGCCTACGAGCAGTACTTC
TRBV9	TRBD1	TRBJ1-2	CASSPLGTDYGYTF	TGTGCCAGCAGCCCCCTCGGGACAGACTATGGCTACACCTTC
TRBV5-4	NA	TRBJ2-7	CASSQDMDSYEQYF	TGCGCCAGCAGCCAGGACATGGACAGTTACGAGCAGTACTTC
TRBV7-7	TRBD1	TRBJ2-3	CASSPGEGGVSAQYF	TGTGCTAGCAGCCCCGGTGAAGGGGGCGTATCAGCGCAGTATTTT
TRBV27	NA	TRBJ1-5	CASRTAANQPQHF	TGTGCCAGCCGGACAGCTGCAAATCAGCCCCAGCATTTT
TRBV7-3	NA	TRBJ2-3	CASSLSRGSTDTQYF	TGTGCCAGCAGCTTAAGCAGGGGATCCACAGATACGCAGTATTTT
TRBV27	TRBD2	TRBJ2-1	CASSLSGTSGYNEQFF	TGTGCCAGCAGTTTGTCCGGGACTAGCGGTTACAATGAGCAGTTCTTC
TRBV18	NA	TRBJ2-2	CASSPSLTGELFF	TGTGCCAGCTCCCCCAGTCTCACCGGGGAGCTGTTTTTT
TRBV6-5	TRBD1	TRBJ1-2	CASSYYRGASGYTF	TGTGCCAGCAGTTACTACAGGGGGGCTAGTGGCTACACCTTC
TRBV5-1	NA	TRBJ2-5	CASSLVASGEQYF	TGCGCCAGCAGCTTGGTAGCTTCGGGGGAGCAGTACTTC
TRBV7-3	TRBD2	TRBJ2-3	CASSLTAGTSGAISTDTQYF	TGTGCCAGCAGCTTAACGGCCGGGACTAGCGGGGCGATTAGCACAGATACGCAGTATTTT